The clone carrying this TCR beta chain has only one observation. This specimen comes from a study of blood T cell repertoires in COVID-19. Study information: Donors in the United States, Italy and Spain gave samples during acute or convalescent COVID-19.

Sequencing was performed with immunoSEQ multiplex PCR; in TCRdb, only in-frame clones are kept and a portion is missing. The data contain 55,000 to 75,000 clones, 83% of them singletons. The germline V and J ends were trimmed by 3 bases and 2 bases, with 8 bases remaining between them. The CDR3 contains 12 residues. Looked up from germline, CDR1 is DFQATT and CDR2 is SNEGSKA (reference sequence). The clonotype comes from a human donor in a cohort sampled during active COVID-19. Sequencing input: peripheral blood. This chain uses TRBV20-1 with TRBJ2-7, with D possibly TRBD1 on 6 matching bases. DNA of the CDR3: TGCAGTGCTAGTGGGGACACCTACGAGCAGTACTTC. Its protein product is CSASGDTYEQYF.